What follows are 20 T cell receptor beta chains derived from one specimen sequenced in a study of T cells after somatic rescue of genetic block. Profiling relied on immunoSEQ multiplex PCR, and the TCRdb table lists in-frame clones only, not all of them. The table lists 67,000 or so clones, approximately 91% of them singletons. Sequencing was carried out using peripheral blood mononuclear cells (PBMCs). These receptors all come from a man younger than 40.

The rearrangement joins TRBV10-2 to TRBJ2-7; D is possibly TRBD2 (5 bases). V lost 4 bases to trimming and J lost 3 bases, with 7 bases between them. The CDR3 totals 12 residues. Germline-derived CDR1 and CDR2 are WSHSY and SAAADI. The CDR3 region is CASSASFYEQYF. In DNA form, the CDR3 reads TGCGCCAGCAGTGCTAGCTTCTACGAGCAGTACTTC.

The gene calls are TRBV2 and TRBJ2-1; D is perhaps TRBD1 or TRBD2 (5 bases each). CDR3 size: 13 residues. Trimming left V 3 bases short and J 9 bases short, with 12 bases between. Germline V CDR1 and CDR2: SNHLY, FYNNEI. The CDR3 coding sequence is TGTGCCAGCAGTGATATTTTGGGGACTGAGCAGTTCTTC. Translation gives CASSDILGTEQFF.

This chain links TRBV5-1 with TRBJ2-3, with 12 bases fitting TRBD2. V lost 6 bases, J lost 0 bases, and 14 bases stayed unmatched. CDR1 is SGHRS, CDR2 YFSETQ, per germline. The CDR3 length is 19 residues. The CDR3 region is CASTRGPGLAGSSTDTQYF. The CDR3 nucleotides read TGCGCCAGCACTCGGGGACCGGGACTAGCGGGTTCTAGCACAGATACGCAGTATTTT.

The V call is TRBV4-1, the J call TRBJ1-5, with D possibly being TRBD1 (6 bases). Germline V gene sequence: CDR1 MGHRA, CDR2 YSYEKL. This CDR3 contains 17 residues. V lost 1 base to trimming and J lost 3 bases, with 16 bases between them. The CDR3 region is CASSQVRADSDNQPQHF. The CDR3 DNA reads TGCGCCAGCAGCCAAGTACGCGCGGACAGCGACAATCAGCCCCAGCATTTT.

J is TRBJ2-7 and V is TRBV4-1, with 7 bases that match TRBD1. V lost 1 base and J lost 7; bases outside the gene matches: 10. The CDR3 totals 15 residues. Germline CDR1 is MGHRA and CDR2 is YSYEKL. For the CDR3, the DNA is TGCGCCAGCAGCCAAGGGCAGGGGGTTTCTCGGGAGCAGTACTTC. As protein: CASSQGQGVSREQYF.

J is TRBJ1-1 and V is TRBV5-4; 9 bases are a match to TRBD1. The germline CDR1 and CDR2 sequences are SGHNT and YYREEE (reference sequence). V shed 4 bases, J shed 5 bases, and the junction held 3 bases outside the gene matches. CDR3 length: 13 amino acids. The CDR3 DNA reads TGTGCCAGCAGCCTCGACAGGGGGACTGAAGCTTTCTTT. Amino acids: CASSLDRGTEAFF.

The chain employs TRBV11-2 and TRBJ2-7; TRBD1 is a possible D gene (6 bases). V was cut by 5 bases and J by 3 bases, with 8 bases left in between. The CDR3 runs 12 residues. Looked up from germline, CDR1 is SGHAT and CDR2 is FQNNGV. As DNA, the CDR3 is TGTGCCAGCAGCGGACAGAACTACGAGCAGTACTTC. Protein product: CASSGQNYEQYF. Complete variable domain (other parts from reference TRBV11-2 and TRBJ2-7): EAGVAQSPRYKIIEKRQSVAFWCNPISGHATLYWYQQILGQGPKLLIQFQNNGVVDDSQLPKDRFSAERLKGVDSTLKIQPAKLEDSAVYLCASSGQNYEQYFGPGTRLTVT.

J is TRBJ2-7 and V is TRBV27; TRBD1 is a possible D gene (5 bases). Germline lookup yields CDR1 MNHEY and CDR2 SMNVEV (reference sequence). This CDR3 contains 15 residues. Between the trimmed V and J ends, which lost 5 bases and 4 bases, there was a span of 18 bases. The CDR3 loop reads CASSQINAQGYEQYF. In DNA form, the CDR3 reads TGTGCCAGCAGTCAGATCAACGCGCAGGGTTACGAGCAGTACTTC.

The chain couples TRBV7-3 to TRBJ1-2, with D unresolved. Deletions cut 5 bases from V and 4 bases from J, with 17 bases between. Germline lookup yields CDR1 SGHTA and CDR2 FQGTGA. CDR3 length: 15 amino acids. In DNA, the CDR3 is TGTGCCAGCAGCCCAACTCCCGGGTCATCCTATGGCTACACCTTC. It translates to CASSPTPGSSYGYTF.

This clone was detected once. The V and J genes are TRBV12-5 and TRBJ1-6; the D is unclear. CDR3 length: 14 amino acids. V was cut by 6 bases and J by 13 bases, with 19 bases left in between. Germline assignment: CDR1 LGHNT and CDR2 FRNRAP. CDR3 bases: TGTGCTAGTGGCCCGTCGGTCCGGGGAGGTCCCCTCCACTTT. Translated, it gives CASGPSVRGGPLHF.

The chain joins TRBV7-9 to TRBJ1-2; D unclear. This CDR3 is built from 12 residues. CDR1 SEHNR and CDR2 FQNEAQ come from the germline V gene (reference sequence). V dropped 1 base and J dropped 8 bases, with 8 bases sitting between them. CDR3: CASSLGPGGYTF. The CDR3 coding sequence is TGTGCCAGCAGCTTAGGCCCGGGAGGCTACACCTTC.

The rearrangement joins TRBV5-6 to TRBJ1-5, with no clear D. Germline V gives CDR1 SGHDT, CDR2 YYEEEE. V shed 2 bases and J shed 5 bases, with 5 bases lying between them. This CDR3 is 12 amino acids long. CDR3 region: CASSLGDQPQHF. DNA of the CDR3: TGTGCCAGCAGCTTAGGAGATCAGCCCCAGCATTTT.

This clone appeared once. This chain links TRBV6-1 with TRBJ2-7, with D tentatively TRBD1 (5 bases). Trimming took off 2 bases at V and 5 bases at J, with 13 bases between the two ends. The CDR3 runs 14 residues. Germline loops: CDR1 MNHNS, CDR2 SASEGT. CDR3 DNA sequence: TGTGCCAGCAGTGAAACTGGGGCCCGGGACGAGCAGTACTTC. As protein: CASSETGARDEQYF.

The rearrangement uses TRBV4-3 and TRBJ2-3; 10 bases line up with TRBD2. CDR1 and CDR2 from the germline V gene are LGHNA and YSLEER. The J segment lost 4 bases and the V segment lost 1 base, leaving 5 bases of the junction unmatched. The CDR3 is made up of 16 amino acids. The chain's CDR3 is CASSQGASGSADTQYF. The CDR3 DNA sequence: TGCGCCAGCAGCCAAGGCGCTAGCGGGAGCGCAGATACGCAGTATTTT.

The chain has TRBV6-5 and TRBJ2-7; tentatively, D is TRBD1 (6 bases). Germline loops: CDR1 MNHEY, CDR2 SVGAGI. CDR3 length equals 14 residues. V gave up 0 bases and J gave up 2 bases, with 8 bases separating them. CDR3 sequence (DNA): TGTGCCAGCAGTTACTCGCAGGGGCCCTACGAGCAGTACTTC. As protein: CASSYSQGPYEQYF.

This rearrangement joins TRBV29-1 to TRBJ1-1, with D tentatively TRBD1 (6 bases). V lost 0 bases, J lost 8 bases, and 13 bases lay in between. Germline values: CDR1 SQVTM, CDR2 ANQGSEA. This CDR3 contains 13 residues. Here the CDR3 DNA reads TGCAGCGTTGAAGATCAGGGGATCACCGAAGCTTTCTTT. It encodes CSVEDQGITEAFF.

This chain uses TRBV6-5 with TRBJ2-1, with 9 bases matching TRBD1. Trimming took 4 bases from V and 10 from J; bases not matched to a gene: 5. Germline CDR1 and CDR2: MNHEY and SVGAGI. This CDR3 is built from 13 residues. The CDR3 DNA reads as TGTGCCAGCAGTTTGGGGACAGGGAGCGAGCAGTTCTTC. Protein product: CASSLGTGSEQFF.

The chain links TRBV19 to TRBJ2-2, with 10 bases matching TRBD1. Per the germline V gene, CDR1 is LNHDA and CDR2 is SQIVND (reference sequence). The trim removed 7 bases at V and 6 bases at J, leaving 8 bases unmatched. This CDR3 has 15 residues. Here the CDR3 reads CASIGTGALAGELFF. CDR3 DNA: TGTGCCAGTATTGGGACAGGGGCTCTGGCCGGGGAGCTGTTTTTT.

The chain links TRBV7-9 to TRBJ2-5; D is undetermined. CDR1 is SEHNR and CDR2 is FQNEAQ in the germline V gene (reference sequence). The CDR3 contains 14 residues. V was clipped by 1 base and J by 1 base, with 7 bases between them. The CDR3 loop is CASSLGAVQETQYF. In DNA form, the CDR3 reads TGTGCCAGCAGCTTAGGGGCGGTCCAAGAGACCCAGTACTTC.

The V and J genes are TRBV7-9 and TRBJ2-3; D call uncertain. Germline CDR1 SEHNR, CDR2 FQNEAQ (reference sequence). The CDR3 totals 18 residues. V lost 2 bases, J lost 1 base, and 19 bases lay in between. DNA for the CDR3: TGTGCCAGCAGCTTACCTTCCGGGTCAGGACGCCGCACAGATACGCAGTATTTT. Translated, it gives CASSLPSGSGRRTDTQYF.